This TCR beta chain was profiled in a study of CD8+ T cells in alopecia areata (dated by TCRdb to the late 2010s). Regarding the research as a whole: Treated patients were enrolled in an open-label pilot trial of oral tofacitinib, 5 to 10 mg twice daily, for moderate-to-severe alopecia areata. Tofacitinib was given for 6 to 18 months, followed by 6 months of follow-up off drug to assess delayed response and recurrence. The study used high-throughput TCRbeta sequencing to examine T cell clonal expansion in alopecia areata, in both the C3H/HeJ mouse model and human patients. Human TCRbeta sequencing covered scalp tissue and sorted CD4+ and CD8+ peripheral blood T cells from patchy and totalis/universalis alopecia areata patients and healthy controls. Biopsies were taken from tofacitinib-treated patients at baseline and again at 4 and 24 weeks into treatment, and several of those patients also had a later scalp biopsy. Scalp clonality was compared across normal scalp (n=4), patchy alopecia areata scalp (n=8), and alopecia totalis/universalis scalp (n=8). RNA was extracted with the PAXgene miRNA kit for fixed scalp, the miRNeasy kit for PBMCs, and the RNeasy kit for mouse skin. TCRbeta CDR3 regions were amplified by immunoSEQ multiplex PCR using 35 Vbeta forward and 13 Jbeta reverse primers.

Trimming takes 0 bases from V and 4 bases from J, and the germline ends sit 16 bases apart. CDR1 and CDR2, per the germline V gene, are SGHRS and YFSETQ. Reading from cysteine to phenylalanine, the CDR3 counts 16 amino acids. Only CDR3 DNA is held: 48 bases, read in frame from base 1. Read against the paper, the sample's time point label means: baseline before oral tofacitinib. Lesional scalp punch biopsies and peripheral blood were obtained from alopecia areata patients. PBMCs were isolated by density centrifugation and stained for CD3, CD4 and CD8, after which CD4+ and CD8+ T cells were sorted on a FACSAria. On the study overall, not on this receptor specifically: Scalp TCR repertoire analysis is complicated because resident alphabeta T cells in normal human skin are also sequenced, whereas mouse skin is dominated by gammadelta T cells. TCR sequences shared between patients were less clear than in mice, possibly partly because of HLA diversity in the patient population. Compared with normal scalp, lesional scalp, particularly in alopecia totalis/universalis, had higher clonality and more expanded CD8+ clones, which suggests antigenic drive.

This clone was seen a single time. Its antigen is unknown. No base qualities exist here, and no much larger clone lies one base off it. The library was generated by the immunoSEQ multiplex PCR assay. For TCR sequencing, RNA was extracted from every sample and reverse transcribed into cDNA to serve as template. First-strand cDNA was synthesized using SuperScript III with a 2:1 mix of oligo-dT and random hexamers. A synthetic immune receptor repertoire was used to measure amplification bias, and any remaining bias was corrected computationally. Concerning the study's data processing: After raw reads were preprocessed to remove errors, the CDR3 was defined following IMGT conventions as running from the conserved cysteine to phenylalanine. Clonality was calculated as 1 minus Shannon entropy normalized by log2 of the number of productive unique TCRs. Scalp TCRbeta sequences were cross-referenced with sorted blood CD4 and CD8 repertoires so that the CD4 or CD8 identity of scalp clones could be inferred. Not all clones reach the TCRdb copy of this immuneACCESS table, which keeps in-frame sequences only. Checked studies attribute under half of the gap to unresolved V genes and leave the rest unexplained. That table furnishes V, J and clone size, whereas the DNA furnished D and trimming. This sample is represented by some 210,000 clones; approximately 61% of them were singletons. The biggest ten clones account for 0.45% of the sample.

The chain couples TRBV5-1 to TRBJ2-5; the D call could be TRBD1 or TRBD2, with each sharing 5 bases. Material: CD4+ T cells sorted from blood, obtained at week 0. This receptor was identified in a human donor with alopecia areata. CDR3 sequence: CASSLGLAQRGETQYF. The nucleotides are TGCGCCAGCAGCTTGGGCCTAGCCCAAAGGGGAGAGACCCAGTACTTC.